This T cell receptor (beta chain) was captured in a study of shared clonotypes between healthy human individuals. Across the whole study: A few men and a couple of women, aged 18 to 49, were donors. Study-wide results and limits: Across subsets, estimated richness was generally greater for naive than for memory populations.

As originally analysed: Sequence data from immunoSEQ were junction-only and lacked quality scores; consequently, filtering differed. Sequencing was performed with immunoSEQ multiplex PCR; in TCRdb, only in-frame clones are kept and a portion is missing. V and J calls plus clone size are reproduced from that table; the DNA served to infer D and trimming. The repertoire holds millions of clones, with 95% as singletons. As for this clone: The antigen is not known.

There are 16 residues in the CDR3. CDR1 and CDR2 (germline): SNHLY, FYNNEI. Trimming pared 5 bases from V and 0 bases from J, leaving 14 bases between. Researchers partitioned CD4+ cells into CD45RA+ naive and CD45RA-negative memory subsets. The sequence derives from a man aged 18 to 29 in good health. Sequencing input: naive CD4+ T cells sorted from blood. The sample's subset: CD45RA+ positively selected. V and J are TRBV2 and TRBJ2-1; tentatively, D is TRBD1 (5 bases). The CDR3 DNA reads TGTGCCAGCAGTCAATTCGGACACCTCTCCTACAATGAGCAGTTCTTC. Its translation: CASSQFGHLSYNEQFF.